The rows below give T cell receptor beta chains drawn from one sample of a study of cytomegalovirus exposure and HLA in healthy donors. Assay used: immunoSEQ multiplex PCR; TCRdb lists only in-frame clones, some missing. In the table there are some 130,000 clones, 89% of which are singletons. Sequenced input: PBMCs. The receptors here all came from a young woman in good health and CMV-seronegative. CDR3s include the opening cysteine and the closing phenylalanine or tryptophan. The D gene is left open where the match is weak. Clone size is given for some rows only: seen once, a few or many times, or a class if the clone is expanded.

V,D,J,size,DNA,CDR3
TRBV27,TRBD1,TRBJ2-3,once,TGTGCCAGCAGCAAGGGGAAGTCCGGACAGGGCCGGGATACGCAGTATTTT,CASSKGKSGQGRDTQYF
TRBV6-5,TRBD2,TRBJ2-5,-,TGTGCCAGCAGTTCCCCCCGGGGGGAGGTAGCCCAGTACTTC,CASSSPRGEVAQYF
TRBV7-9,TRBD1,TRBJ1-2,-,TGTGCCAGCAGCTTAAATGGACAGGGGCCTTATGGCTACACCTTC,CASSLNGQGPYGYTF
TRBV7-3,-,TRBJ2-7,-,TGTGCCAGCAGCTTAGGACGGGGAAACTCCTACGAGCAGTACTTC,CASSLGRGNSYEQYF
TRBV4-1,-,TRBJ2-1,-,TGCGCCAGCAGCCGAGACCCTGCAGGGGGGTCCTACAATGAGCAGTTCTTC,CASSRDPAGGSYNEQFF
TRBV25-1,TRBD1,TRBJ2-7,few,TGTGCCAGCAGTGAACCCGGGACAGTCCACGAGCAGTACTTC,CASSEPGTVHEQYF
TRBV18,-,TRBJ1-5,once,TGTGCCAGCTCACCAATGATTGGCCAGAACTATAATCAGCCCCAGCATTTT,CASSPMIGQNYNQPQHF
TRBV5-4,TRBD1,TRBJ2-5,-,TGTGCCAGCAGCTTGGCTGCAGGGGGAAACCAAGAGACCCAGTACTTC,CASSLAAGGNQETQYF
TRBV10-3,-,TRBJ1-5,-,TGTGCCATCAGACAGGGCAATCAGCCCCAGCATTTT,CAIRQGNQPQHF
TRBV20-1,-,TRBJ1-2,-,TGCAGTGCTAGGGACAGCGGCTACACCTTC,CSARDSGYTF
TRBV6-5,-,TRBJ1-2,many,TGTGCCAGCAGACCAGGAGCGGGGGGCTACACCTTC,CASRPGAGGYTF
TRBV6-1,-,TRBJ2-7,-,TGTGCCAGTGAGATCAGTACCTCCAGGGAGCAGTACTTC,CASEISTSREQYF
TRBV4-1,TRBD1,TRBJ2-2,few,TGCGCCAGCAGCCAAGGTGTGACAGGGGACACCGGGGAGCTGTTTTTT,CASSQGVTGDTGELFF
TRBV9,TRBD2,TRBJ2-5,-,TGTGCCAGCAGCGTTCCGACTAGCGGGGGGCCCCAAGAGACCCAGTACTTC,CASSVPTSGGPQETQYF